This T cell receptor beta chain is drawn from a study of identical twins. One entry per CDR3 protein, called by TCRdb with MiXCR from the 5' RACE reads. The repertoire has 690,000 or so distinct CDR3 sequences, around 6.1% of them found once; the top ten carry about 1.8%. In its sample, this clonotype was seen a few times. Germline CDR1 is SQVTM and CDR2 is ANQGSEA. The CDR3 extends over 12 amino acids. Trimming shortened V by 4 bases and J by 7 bases, and 13 bases separated the two germline ends. Sequencing was carried out using naive T cells sorted from blood. The chain employs TRBV29-1 and TRBJ1-1; D is unclear. The receptor was derived from a man younger than 30 in good health. CDR3 coding DNA: TGCAGCGTTGTTCGGGGTAGGGATGAAGCTTTCTTT. Its translation: CSVVRGRDEAFF.